This T cell receptor beta chain came from a study of PD-1 blockade in classical Hodgkin lymphoma. Study summary: Patients had nivolumab dosed at 3 mg/kg, delivered intravenously every 2 weeks.

Study results and caveats: Excluded were patients who started nivolumab under 1 year after ASCT, a group that had lower diversity. A significant rise in TCR diversity was seen by C4D1 for CD4+ cells but not for CD8+ cells.

This clone has only a few counts. What it recognizes is unknown. TCRdb's copy holds only in-frame clones and misses some; the assay was immunoSEQ multiplex PCR. The table lists about 28,000 clones, around 80% of them singletons, with 15% to 20% in the top ten. Time point meaning: cycle 4 day 1 (C4D1), after around six weeks of nivolumab. Exposure to brentuximab vedotin varied, and each patient had relapsed following autologous stem cell transplantation. The CDR3 extends over 16 amino acids. The V segment lost 2 bases and the J segment 4 bases; nucleotides outside the gene matches: 9. Germline V CDR1 and CDR2: MNHEY, SVGAGI.

Source: peripheral blood mononuclear cells (PBMCs), taken before the fourth cycle of nivolumab. The chain carries TRBV6-5 and TRBJ2-5; the match to TRBD2 covers 8 bases. This receptor was obtained from a human donor with classical Hodgkin lymphoma. The chain's CDR3 is CASSYGSGGSGETQYF. CDR3 in DNA: TGTGCCAGCAGTTACGGGTCGGGAGGGAGTGGAGAGACCCAGTACTTC.